This TCR beta chain emerged from a study of T cell responses to AZD1222 COVID-19 vaccine. Overall study results and limits: Epitopes outside B.1.351 and B.1.1.7 mutated regions reportedly drew nearly half of spike TCRs. Only a handful of AZD1222 recipients, more than 5 in all, had baseline seropositivity. Donors were mostly white British, more females; clonal diversity possibly underestimated.

Per the germline V gene, CDR1 is SGHNT and CDR2 is YYREEE (reference sequence). Trimming took off 6 bases at V and 0 bases at J, with 8 bases between the two ends. The CDR3 extends over 13 amino acids. Remarks on this clone: What it recognizes is unknown.

TCRdb's table, derived via immunoSEQ multiplex PCR, lists solely in-frame clones and lacks some. The profile shows some 120,000 clones, 88% of them singletons. The chain combines TRBV5-4 with TRBJ2-3, with D tentatively TRBD1 (5 bases). This sequence was found in an adult in good health. The sample consisted of peripheral blood, taken on day 0 of AZD1222 vaccination. CDR3 sequence: CASKGYSTDTQYF. DNA for the CDR3: TGTGCCAGCAAGGGGTACAGCACAGATACGCAGTATTTT.